The 8 T cell receptor beta chains reported below all come from one sample, sequenced in a study of radiation and T cells in renal cell carcinoma. The method was immunoSEQ multiplex PCR; TCRdb's version includes in-frame clones alone and lacks a portion of them. The data hold approximately 140,000 clones, with about 87% observed a single time. Sample time point: baseline pretreatment blood. The treatment was: 15 Gy SBRT to primary tumor, nephrectomy 4 weeks later. The sample consisted of blood, taken from a patient whose treatment included radiotherapy and nephrectomy. These receptor sequences come from a woman aged 70-85 years with renal cell carcinoma.

The chain joins TRBV5-6 to TRBJ2-2, with TRBD2 matching over 10 bases. Germline CDR1 is SGHDT and CDR2 is YYEEEE. V dropped 2 bases and J dropped 4; count of bases not matched to a gene: 5. This CDR3 is built from 16 residues. DNA of the CDR3: TGTGCCAGCAGCTTTCCGGGACTAGCGACCACCGGGGAGCTGTTTTTT. Its protein product is CASSFPGLATTGELFF.

The chain employs TRBV7-9 and TRBJ2-3, with 11 positions matching TRBD2. Germline-derived CDR1 and CDR2 are SEHNR and FQNEAQ (reference sequence). V was pared by 5 bases and J by 6 bases, with 13 bases of the junction left unmatched. The CDR3 loop spans 17 amino acids. The CDR3, as DNA: TGTGCCAGCAGCCAACCCATAGCGGGGGGGCGGTTTGATACGCAGTATTTT. Amino acids: CASSQPIAGGRFDTQYF.

This clone was found once. The V call is TRBV11-3, the J call TRBJ2-7; D is ambiguous. Germline CDR1 reads SGHNT; CDR2 reads YENEEA. This CDR3 is built from 14 residues. V was trimmed by 3 bases and J by 3 bases, leaving 12 bases between them. The CDR3 DNA sequence: TGTGCCAGCAGCTTGCCGGGCAAATTCTACGAGCAGTACTTC. Translating gives CASSLPGKFYEQYF.

This chain links TRBV7-2 with TRBJ2-1, with D unresolved. Germline loops: CDR1 SGHTA, CDR2 FQGNSA. V lost 1 base to trimming and J lost 9 bases, with 13 bases between them. The CDR3 has 14 amino acids. The CDR3 spells CASSLGGSSSEQFF. The DNA of the CDR3 is TGTGCCAGCAGCTTAGGCGGCAGTAGCAGTGAGCAGTTCTTC.

The chain employs TRBV6-6 and TRBJ2-3, with 8 bases lining up with TRBD2. V was clipped by 8 bases and J by 5 bases; unmatched bases: 12. The CDR3 totals 15 residues. Per the germline V gene, CDR1 is MNHNY and CDR2 is SVGAGI (reference sequence). CDR3 in amino acids: CASSIRAGGVDTQYF. CDR3 DNA: TGTGCCAGCTCGATCCGGGCGGGGGGCGTAGATACGCAGTATTTT.

V usage is TRBV18 and J usage is TRBJ1-1; D possibly corresponds to TRBD1 (6 bases). Germline V gives CDR1 KGHSH, CDR2 LQKENI. The CDR3 totals 15 residues. V lost 3 bases, J lost 0 bases, and 11 bases lay in between. CDR3 sequence reads: CASSPRTELNTEAFF. CDR3 coding DNA: TGTGCCAGCTCACCGAGGACAGAACTGAACACTGAAGCTTTCTTT. The variable domain in full, with the rest retrieved from reference TRBV18 and TRBJ1-1, is NAGVMQNPRHLVRRRGQEARLRCSPMKGHSHVYWYRQLPEEGLKFMVYLQKENIIDESGMPKERFSAEFPKEGPSILRIQQVVRGDSAAYFCASSPRTELNTEAFFGQGTRLTVV.

V gene TRBV7-9 combines with J gene TRBJ1-5; D may be TRBD1 (6 bases). The CDR3 sequence is 15 residues long. Germline CDR1 and CDR2: SEHNR and FQNEAQ (reference sequence). V was cut by 5 bases and J by 1 base, with 12 bases left in between. The CDR3 DNA reads as TGTGCCAGCAGCGGGGCCACAGGGAGCAATCAGCCCCAGCATTTT. It encodes CASSGATGSNQPQHF. Together with reference TRBV7-9 and TRBJ1-5, the CDR3 gives the full variable domain: DTGVSQNPRHKITKRGQNVTFRCDPISEHNRLYWYRQTLGQGPEFLTYFQNEAQLEKSRLLSDRFSAERPKGSFSTLEIQRTEQGDSAMYLCASSGATGSNQPQHFGDGTRLSIL.

The gene calls are TRBV25-1 and TRBJ2-5, with D possibly being TRBD2 (5 bases). This CDR3 comprises 14 residues. Germline V gives CDR1 MGHDK, CDR2 SYGVNS. The V and J ends lost 1 base and 4 bases respectively, with 10 bases between them. The CDR3 is CASSEFGVGETQYF. CDR3 DNA sequence: TGTGCCAGCAGTGAATTCGGGGTAGGAGAGACCCAGTACTTC.